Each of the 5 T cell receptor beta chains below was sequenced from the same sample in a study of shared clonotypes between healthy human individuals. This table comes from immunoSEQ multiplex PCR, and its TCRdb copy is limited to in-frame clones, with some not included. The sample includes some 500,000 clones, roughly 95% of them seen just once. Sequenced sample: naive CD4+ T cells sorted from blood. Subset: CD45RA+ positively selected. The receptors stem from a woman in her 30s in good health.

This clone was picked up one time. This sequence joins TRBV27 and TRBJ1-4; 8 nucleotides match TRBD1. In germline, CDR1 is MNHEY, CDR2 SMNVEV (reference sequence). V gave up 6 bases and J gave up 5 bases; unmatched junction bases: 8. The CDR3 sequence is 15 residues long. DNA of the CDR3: TGTGCCAGCAGAGACGACAGGGGATTCAATGAAAAACTGTTTTTT. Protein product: CASRDDRGFNEKLFF.

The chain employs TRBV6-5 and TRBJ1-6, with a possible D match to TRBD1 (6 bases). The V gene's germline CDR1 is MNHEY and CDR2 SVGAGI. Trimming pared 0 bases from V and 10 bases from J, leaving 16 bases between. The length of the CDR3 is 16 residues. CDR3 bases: TGTGCCAGCAGTTACTCGATTCCAAGGGGGGAATCACCCCTCCACTTT. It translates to CASSYSIPRGESPLHF.

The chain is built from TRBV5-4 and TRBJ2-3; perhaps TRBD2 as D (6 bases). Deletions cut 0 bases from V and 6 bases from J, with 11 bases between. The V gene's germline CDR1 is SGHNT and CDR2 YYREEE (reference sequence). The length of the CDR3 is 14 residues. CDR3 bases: TGTGCCAGCAGCTTGGGGCTAGCGATTGATACGCAGTATTTT. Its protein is CASSLGLAIDTQYF.

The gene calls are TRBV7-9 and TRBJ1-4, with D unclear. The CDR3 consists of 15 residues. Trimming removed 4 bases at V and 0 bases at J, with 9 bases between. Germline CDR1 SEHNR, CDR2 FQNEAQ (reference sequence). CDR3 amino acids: CASSSDAATNEKLFF. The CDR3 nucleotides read TGTGCCAGCAGCTCGGACGCCGCAACTAATGAAAAACTGTTTTTT.

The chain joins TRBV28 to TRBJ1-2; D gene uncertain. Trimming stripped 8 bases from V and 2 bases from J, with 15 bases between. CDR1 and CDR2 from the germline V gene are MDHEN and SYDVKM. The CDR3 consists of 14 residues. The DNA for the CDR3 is TGTGCCAGCTCCCTGGAGATCAGAAACTATGGCTACACCTTC. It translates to CASSLEIRNYGYTF.